One sample yielded the 13 T cell receptor beta chains listed below, sequenced in a study of blood T cell repertoires in COVID-19. Measured with immunoSEQ multiplex PCR; TCRdb has only the in-frame clones, and not every one. The sample holds a few hundred thousand clones; roughly 86% are singletons and the top ten take 9.5% to 13%. Sequencing was carried out using peripheral blood. These receptor sequences come from a woman between 50 and 59 years old with COVID-19, enrolled during active disease.

The rearrangement links TRBV24-1 to TRBJ2-1; the D gene is possibly TRBD2 (7 bases). Trimming removed 2 bases at V and 8 bases at J, with 15 bases between. Germline V lookup: CDR1 KGHDR, CDR2 SFDVKD. The CDR3 spans 15 residues. The CDR3 loop reads CATSDSGGLSYEQFF. In DNA form, the CDR3 reads TGTGCCACCAGTGATTCGGGGGGCCTTTCGTATGAGCAGTTCTTC.

This chain links TRBV27 with TRBJ1-2; 8 bases match TRBD1. The germline V gene has CDR1 MNHEY and CDR2 SMNVEV (reference sequence). This CDR3 has 15 amino acids. V lost 5 bases to trimming and J lost 2 bases; unmatched junction nucleotides: 7. The DNA for the CDR3 is TGTGCCAGCAGTCCCACGACAGGGGCCAACTATGGCTACACCTTC. It is translated as CASSPTTGANYGYTF.

The V and J genes are TRBV21-1 and TRBJ2-7; the table's D call, TRBD1, was not checked against the DNA. TRBV21-1 is a listed pseudogene. There are 16 residues in the CDR3. The CDR3 DNA reads as TGTGCCAGAACAAGATCAGAAGGACAGGGTAGTTTCGAGCAGTACTTC. Its translation: CARTRSEGQGSFEQYF.

The V gene is TRBV5-1, the J gene TRBJ2-1, with a possible D match to TRBD1 (5 bases). The germline CDR1 and CDR2 sequences are SGHRS and YFSETQ. With 4 bases removed from V and 2 bases from J, the gap between germline ends came to 16 bases. The length of the CDR3 is 16 residues. Written as DNA, the CDR3 is TGCGCCAGCAGCCCCGGCGTGGGGCTCACCTACAATGAGCAGTTCTTC. Its protein product is CASSPGVGLTYNEQFF.

This chain uses TRBV7-9 with TRBJ1-2; D uncertain. Germline CDR1 and CDR2: SEHNR and FQNEAQ (reference sequence). The CDR3 is 12 residues long. V lost 5 bases and J lost 4, with 8 bases in between. The CDR3 reads CASSRRGYGYTF. The CDR3 coding sequence is TGTGCCAGCAGCCGTCGGGGCTATGGCTACACCTTC. Together with reference TRBV7-9 and TRBJ1-2, the CDR3 gives the full variable domain: DTGVSQNPRHKITKRGQNVTFRCDPISEHNRLYWYRQTLGQGPEFLTYFQNEAQLEKSRLLSDRFSAERPKGSFSTLEIQRTEQGDSAMYLCASSRRGYGYTFGSGTRLTVV.

The chain uses TRBV28 and TRBJ1-1; D is ambiguous. The CDR3 runs to 12 residues. The germline V gene encodes CDR1 MDHEN and CDR2 SYDVKM. V gave up 2 bases and J gave up 11 bases, with 12 bases separating them. CDR3 bases: TGTGCCAGCAGTTTAAGTACCTCGAGGGCTTTCTTT. Translated, it gives CASSLSTSRAFF.

This chain links TRBV27 with TRBJ2-3; 8 bases map to TRBD2. Germline V gene data show CDR1 as MNHEY and CDR2 as SMNVEV (reference sequence). The CDR3 totals 14 residues. The ends lost 9 bases at V and 1 base at J; junction bases unmatched: 6. The CDR3 nucleotides are TGTGCCAGAGGACCGGGGGGGGGCACAGATACGCAGTATTTT. Translation gives CARGPGGGTDTQYF.

This clone was observed a single time. The chain carries TRBV3-1 (or the pseudogene TRBV3-2) and TRBJ2-1; D gene ambiguous. The length of the CDR3 is 16 residues. Trimming removed 0 bases from V and 3 bases from J, with 12 bases in between. Germline lookup yields CDR1 LGHDT and CDR2 YNNKEL (reference sequence). The CDR3 is CASSQEMAALYNEQFF. In DNA, the CDR3 is TGTGCCAGCAGCCAAGAAATGGCTGCTCTCTACAATGAGCAGTTCTTC.

The chain couples TRBV5-1 to TRBJ2-7, with 7 bases fitting TRBD1. The V segment lost 4 bases and the J segment 1 base; nucleotides outside the gene matches: 8. The CDR3 consists of 15 residues. The V gene's germline CDR1 is SGHRS and CDR2 YFSETQ. The CDR3: CASSTMDRLSYEQYV. The CDR3 nucleotides are TGCGCCAGCAGCACGATGGACAGGCTATCCTACGAGCAGTACGTC.

The chain joins TRBV18 to TRBJ2-7; 12 positions match TRBD1. After removal of 4 bases from V and 5 bases from J, the junction contained 3 bases not matched to a gene. Germline V gene data show CDR1 as KGHSH and CDR2 as LQKENI. This CDR3 comprises 14 residues. The CDR3 loop reads CASSLGTGGDEQYF. Here the CDR3 DNA reads TGTGCCAGCTCACTAGGGACAGGGGGCGACGAGCAGTACTTC.

The rearrangement links TRBV11-3 to TRBJ2-7; D uncertain. The germline gives CDR1 SGHNT, CDR2 YENEEA. The CDR3 runs to 15 residues. V lost 0 bases and J lost 4, with 13 bases in between. The CDR3 sequence is CASSLEVNAAYEQYF. DNA of the CDR3: TGTGCCAGCAGCTTAGAGGTAAACGCGGCGTACGAGCAGTACTTC.

V is TRBV19 and J is TRBJ2-3; D is perhaps TRBD1 (6 bases). Germline-derived CDR1 and CDR2 are LNHDA and SQIVND (reference sequence). CDR3 size: 16 residues. V was trimmed by 6 bases and J by 4 bases, leaving 20 bases between them. CDR3 in amino acids: CASRVPGAGTSDTQYF. The CDR3 DNA is TGTGCCAGTAGGGTTCCTGGGGCAGGGACATCAGATACGCAGTATTTT.

The rearrangement links TRBV19 to TRBJ2-4; TRBD2 aligns across 9 bases. The CDR3 consists of 16 residues. V shed 3 bases and J 0 bases; nucleotides not matched to a gene: 3. Germline-derived CDR1 and CDR2 are LNHDA and SQIVND (reference sequence). For the CDR3, the DNA is TGTGCCAGTAGTATCCGGACTAGCGTAGCCAAAAACATTCAGTACTTC. Translation gives CASSIRTSVAKNIQYF.